Listed here is a single TCR beta chain. The source of the sample is a study of blood T cell repertoires in COVID-19. In the study overall: Specimens from acute and convalescent COVID-19 originated in the United States, Italy and Spain.

This CDR3 spans 13 amino acids. V was pared by 9 bases and J by 2 bases, with 7 bases of the junction left unmatched. The germline V gene encodes CDR1 MNHEY and CDR2 SMNVEV (reference sequence). Profiling relied on immunoSEQ multiplex PCR, and the TCRdb table lists in-frame clones only, not all of them. The sample yields more than 75,000 clones, about 88% seen once. The V call is TRBV27, the J call TRBJ2-7; 7 bases map to TRBD2. Sequencing was performed on peripheral blood. This TCR came from a woman of 80 years or more with active COVID-19. The CDR3 is CASIGRETYEQYF. CDR3 in DNA: TGTGCCAGTATTGGGCGGGAGACCTACGAGCAGTACTTC.